Here is one T cell receptor beta chain with its context. What it binds is not known. The primer mix had 60 Vbeta and 13 Jbeta primers. TCRdb's table, derived via immunoSEQ multiplex PCR, lists solely in-frame clones and lacks some. Found here are more than 50,000 clones, about 77% of them singletons; the top ten hold approximately 2.3%. The data stem from a study of cytomegalovirus exposure and HLA in healthy donors. The study, taken as a whole, reports: The classifier reportedly diagnosed cytomegalovirus status with high specificity and sensitivity. The listing of 160 or so TCR beta chains classed them as cytomegalovirus-associated.

The germline CDR1 and CDR2 sequences are LNHDA and SQIVND (reference sequence). Deletions cut 6 bases from V and 2 bases from J, with 13 bases between. CDR3 length equals 14 residues. The sample was PBMCs. This clonotype was sampled from a female donor in good health and CMV-seronegative. This chain uses TRBV19 with TRBJ1-1; the D gene is possibly TRBD1 (5 bases). Written as DNA, the CDR3 is TGTGCCAGTAGCAGAATGACAGCAAACACTGAAGCTTTCTTT. It specifies CASSRMTANTEAFF.